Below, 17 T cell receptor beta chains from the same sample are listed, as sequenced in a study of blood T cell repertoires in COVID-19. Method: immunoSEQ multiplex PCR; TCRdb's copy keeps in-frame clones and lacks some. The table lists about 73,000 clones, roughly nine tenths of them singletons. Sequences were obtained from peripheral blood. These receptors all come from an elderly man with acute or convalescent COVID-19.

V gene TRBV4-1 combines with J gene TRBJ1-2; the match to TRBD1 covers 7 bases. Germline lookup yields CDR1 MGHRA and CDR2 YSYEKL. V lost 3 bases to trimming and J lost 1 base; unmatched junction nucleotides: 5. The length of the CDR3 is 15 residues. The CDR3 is CASSHPGQLNYGYTF. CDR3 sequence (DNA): TGCGCCAGCAGCCATCCGGGACAGCTTAACTATGGCTACACCTTC.

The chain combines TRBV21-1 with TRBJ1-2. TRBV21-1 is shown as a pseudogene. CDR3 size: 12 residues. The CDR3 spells CASSKLGGTRTF. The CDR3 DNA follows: TGTGCCAGCAGCAAACTAGGCGGGACGAGGACCTTC.

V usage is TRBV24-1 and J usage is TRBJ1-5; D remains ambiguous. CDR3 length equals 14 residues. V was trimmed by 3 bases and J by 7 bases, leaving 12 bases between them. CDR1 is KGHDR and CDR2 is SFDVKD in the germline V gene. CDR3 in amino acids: CATSDGGPGQPQHF. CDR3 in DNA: TGTGCCACCAGTGATGGCGGGCCCGGGCAGCCCCAGCATTTT.

The DNA of the CDR3 is TGTGCCAGCAGTGAAGAGGTAGCATCTCGGTCCTACAATGAGCAGTTCTTC. Amino acid sequence: CASSEEVASRSYNEQFF. The chain uses TRBV25-1 and TRBJ2-1; D unresolved. This CDR3 spans 17 amino acids. V lost 2 bases and J 1 base, leaving 15 bases between the germline ends. Germline V lookup: CDR1 MGHDK, CDR2 SYGVNS.

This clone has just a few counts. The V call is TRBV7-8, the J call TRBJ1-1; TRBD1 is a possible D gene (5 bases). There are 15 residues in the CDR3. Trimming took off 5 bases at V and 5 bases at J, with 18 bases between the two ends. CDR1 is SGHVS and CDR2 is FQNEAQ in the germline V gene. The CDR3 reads CASSPGPAGRTEAFF. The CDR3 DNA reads TGTGCCAGCAGCCCCGGACCGGCAGGGAGGACTGAAGCTTTCTTT. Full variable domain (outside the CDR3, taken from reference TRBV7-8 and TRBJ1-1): GAGVSQSPRYKVAKRGQDVALRCDPISGHVSLFWYQQALGQGPEFLTYFQNEAQLDKSGLPSDRFFAERPEGSVSTLKIQRTQQEDSAVYLCASSPGPAGRTEAFFGQGTRLTVV.

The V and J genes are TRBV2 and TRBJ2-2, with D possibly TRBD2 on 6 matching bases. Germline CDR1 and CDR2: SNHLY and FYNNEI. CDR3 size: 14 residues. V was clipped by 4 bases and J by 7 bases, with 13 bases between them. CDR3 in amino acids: CASSVGREVGELFF. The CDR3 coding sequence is TGTGCCAGCAGTGTGGGCAGGGAGGTCGGGGAGCTGTTTTTT.

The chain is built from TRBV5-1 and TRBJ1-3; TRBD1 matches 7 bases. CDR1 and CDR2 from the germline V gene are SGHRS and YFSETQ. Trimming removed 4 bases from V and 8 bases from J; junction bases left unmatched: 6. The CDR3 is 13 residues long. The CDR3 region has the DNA TGCGCCAGCAGCCCGGGACAGATAGACACCATATATTTT. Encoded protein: CASSPGQIDTIYF. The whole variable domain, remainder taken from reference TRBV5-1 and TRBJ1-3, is KAGVTQTPRYLIKTRGQQVTLSCSPISGHRSVSWYQQTPGQGLQFLFEYFSETQRNKGNFPGRFSGRQFSNSRSEMNVSTLELGDSALYLCASSPGQIDTIYFGEGSWLTVV.

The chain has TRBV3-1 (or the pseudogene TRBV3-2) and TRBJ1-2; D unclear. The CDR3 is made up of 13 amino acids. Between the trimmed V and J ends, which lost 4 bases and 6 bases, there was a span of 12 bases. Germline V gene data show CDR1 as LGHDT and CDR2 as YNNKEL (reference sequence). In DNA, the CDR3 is TGTGCCAGCAGCCTGACATCGCGCGATGGCTACACCTTC. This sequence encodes CASSLTSRDGYTF.

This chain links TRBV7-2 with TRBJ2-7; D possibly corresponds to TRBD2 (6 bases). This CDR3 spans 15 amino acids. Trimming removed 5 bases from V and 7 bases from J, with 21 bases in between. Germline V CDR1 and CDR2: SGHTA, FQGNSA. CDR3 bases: TGTGCCAGCAGCGCGGGACCTTCCTCCGTTGGGGAGCAGTACTTC. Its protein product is CASSAGPSSVGEQYF.

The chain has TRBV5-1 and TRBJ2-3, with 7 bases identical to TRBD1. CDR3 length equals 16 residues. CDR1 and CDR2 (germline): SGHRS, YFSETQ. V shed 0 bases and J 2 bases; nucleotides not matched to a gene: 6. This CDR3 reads CASSLVGTAYTDTQYF. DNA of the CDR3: TGCGCCAGCAGCTTGGTAGGGACAGCCTACACAGATACGCAGTATTTT.

The CDR3 DNA follows: TGTGCCAGCAGTCCCGAACCGGGACAGGGAAGGAAAGATACGCAGTATTTT. Translating it yields CASSPEPGQGRKDTQYF. This sequence joins TRBV11-2 and TRBJ2-3; 9 bases agree with TRBD1. Germline-derived CDR1 and CDR2 are SGHAT and FQNNGV. With V trimmed by 6 bases and J by 5 bases, 15 bases remained unmatched. There are 17 residues in the CDR3.

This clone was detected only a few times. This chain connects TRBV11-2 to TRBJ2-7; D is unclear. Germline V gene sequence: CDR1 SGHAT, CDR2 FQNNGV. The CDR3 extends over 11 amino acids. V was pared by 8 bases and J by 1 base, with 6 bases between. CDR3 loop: CASLRSYEQYF. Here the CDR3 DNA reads TGTGCCAGCCTAAGATCCTACGAGCAGTACTTC.

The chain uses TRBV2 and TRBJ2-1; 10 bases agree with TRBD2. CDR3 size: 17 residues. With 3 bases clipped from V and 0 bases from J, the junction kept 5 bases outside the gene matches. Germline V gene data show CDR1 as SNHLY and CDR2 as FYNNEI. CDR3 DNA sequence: TGTGCCAGCAGTGAGTCACCTAGCGGGAGCTCCTACAATGAGCAGTTCTTC. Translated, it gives CASSESPSGSSYNEQFF.

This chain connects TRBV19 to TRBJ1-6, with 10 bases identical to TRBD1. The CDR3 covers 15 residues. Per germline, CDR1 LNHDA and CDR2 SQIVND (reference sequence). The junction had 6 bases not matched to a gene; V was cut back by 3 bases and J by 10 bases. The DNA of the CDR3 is TGTGCCAGTAGTATGGACAGGGGGGGAGGATCACCCCTCCACTTT. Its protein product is CASSMDRGGGSPLHF.

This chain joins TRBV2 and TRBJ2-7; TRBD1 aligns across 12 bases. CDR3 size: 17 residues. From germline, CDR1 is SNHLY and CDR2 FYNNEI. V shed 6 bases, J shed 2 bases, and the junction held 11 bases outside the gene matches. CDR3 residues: CASSSGGTGGRTYEQYF. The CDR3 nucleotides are TGTGCCAGCAGCTCTGGCGGGACAGGGGGCAGGACCTACGAGCAGTACTTC. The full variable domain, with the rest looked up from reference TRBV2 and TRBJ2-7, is EPEVTQTPSHQVTQMGQEVILRCVPISNHLYFYWYRQILGQKVEFLVSFYNNEISEKSEIFDDQFSVERPDGSNFTLKIRSTKLEDSAMYFCASSSGGTGGRTYEQYFGPGTRLTVT.

The CDR3 DNA sequence: TGTGCCAGCAGCCAAACGACCGGGGAAACCTACGAGCAGTACTTC. Protein: CASSQTTGETYEQYF. The chain recombines TRBV4-2 with TRBJ2-7; perhaps TRBD2 as D (5 bases). V was trimmed by 2 bases and J by 2 bases, leaving 13 bases between them. Germline V gene data show CDR1 as LGHNA and CDR2 as YNFKEQ. The CDR3 loop spans 15 amino acids.

The CDR3: CSVEASDRNTGELFF. The DNA of the CDR3 is TGCAGCGTTGAAGCCTCGGACAGAAACACCGGGGAGCTGTTTTTT. J is TRBJ2-2 and V is TRBV29-1, with D perhaps matching TRBD1 (6 bases). The CDR3 covers 15 residues. Germline V gene lookup returns CDR1 SQVTM and CDR2 ANQGSEA. Trimming removed 1 base from V and 2 bases from J, with 11 bases in between.